The 2 T cell receptor beta chains below all came from one sample that was sequenced in a study of shared clonotypes between healthy human individuals. Produced via immunoSEQ multiplex PCR; TCRdb's table is partial and in-frame only. The table shows roughly 1,500,000 clones, with approximately 98.5% occurring only once. The sequenced sample was naive CD4+ T cells sorted from blood. This sample's subset: CD45RA+ positively selected. All receptors derive from a man aged 25 to 45 in good health.

The chain carries TRBV29-1 and TRBJ1-1; D not resolved. Between the trimmed V and J ends, which lost 1 base and 0 bases, there was a span of 12 bases. Per germline, CDR1 SQVTM and CDR2 ANQGSEA. This CDR3 spans 15 amino acids. For the CDR3, the DNA is TGCAGCGTTGAAGTCTACAGAGTGATGAACACTGAAGCTTTCTTT. Encoded protein: CSVEVYRVMNTEAFF.

The chain carries TRBV9 and TRBJ2-1, with D unresolved. CDR3 length: 18 amino acids. CDR1 SGDLS and CDR2 YYNGEE come from the germline V gene. V dropped 0 bases and J dropped 0 bases, with 16 bases sitting between them. This chain's CDR3 is CASSVATGRTSSYNEQFF. CDR3 nucleotide sequence: TGTGCCAGCAGCGTAGCTACTGGCAGGACGAGCTCCTACAATGAGCAGTTCTTC.